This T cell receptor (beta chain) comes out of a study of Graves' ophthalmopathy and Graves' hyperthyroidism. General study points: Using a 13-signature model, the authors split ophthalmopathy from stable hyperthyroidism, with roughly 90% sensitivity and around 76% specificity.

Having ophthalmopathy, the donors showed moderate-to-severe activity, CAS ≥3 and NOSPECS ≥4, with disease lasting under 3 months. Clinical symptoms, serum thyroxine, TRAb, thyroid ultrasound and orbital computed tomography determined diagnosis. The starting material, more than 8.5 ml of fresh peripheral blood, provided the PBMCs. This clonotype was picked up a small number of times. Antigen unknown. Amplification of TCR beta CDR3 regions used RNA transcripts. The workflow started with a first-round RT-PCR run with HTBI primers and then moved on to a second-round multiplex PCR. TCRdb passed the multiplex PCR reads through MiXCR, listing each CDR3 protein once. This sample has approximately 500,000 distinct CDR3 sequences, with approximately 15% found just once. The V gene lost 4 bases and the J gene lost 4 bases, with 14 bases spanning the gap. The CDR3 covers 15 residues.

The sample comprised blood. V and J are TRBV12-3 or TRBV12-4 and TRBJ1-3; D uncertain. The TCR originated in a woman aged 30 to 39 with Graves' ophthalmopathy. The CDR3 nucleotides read TGTGCCAGCAGTTCCCTCGCAGCAAGAGGAAACACCATATATTTT. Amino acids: CASSSLAARGNTIYF.